These 26 T cell receptor beta chains share one sample of origin, sequenced in a study of cytomegalovirus exposure and HLA in healthy donors. The PCR contained 60 Vbeta and 13 Jbeta primers. Produced via immunoSEQ multiplex PCR; TCRdb's table is partial and in-frame only. Seen here are around 150,000 clones, approximately 70% observed once, and the top ten hold roughly 7.1%. The specimen was PBMCs. These TCRs come from a man aged 35-49 years in good health and CMV-seropositive.

This clone was observed once. V is TRBV7-3 and J is TRBJ2-7; 8 positions agree with TRBD1. CDR1 SGHTA and CDR2 FQGTGA come from the germline V gene. Trimming took 2 bases from V and 0 from J; bases not matched to a gene: 3. This CDR3 comprises 15 residues. As DNA, the CDR3 is TGTGCCAGCAGCTTAGGCGGGACAGGCTCCTACGAGCAGTACTTC. Its translation is CASSLGGTGSYEQYF.

The rearrangement uses TRBV27 and TRBJ1-2; 11 nucleotides line up with TRBD1. This CDR3 has 15 residues. CDR1 MNHEY and CDR2 SMNVEV come from the germline V gene (reference sequence). J lost 3 bases, V lost 2 bases, and 2 bases had no gene match. CDR3 amino acids: CASSLEGQGDYGYTF. CDR3 DNA: TGTGCCAGCAGTTTAGAGGGACAGGGGGACTATGGCTACACCTTC.

The chain couples TRBV25-1 to TRBJ2-3, with TRBD1 identical over 7 bases. The CDR3 spans 14 residues. CDR1 and CDR2 from the germline V gene are MGHDK and SYGVNS. Trimming cost V 7 bases and J 5 bases; bases outside gene matches: 9. Here the CDR3 reads CASTQQGKGDTQYF. CDR3 DNA: TGTGCCAGCACCCAACAGGGGAAAGGAGATACGCAGTATTTT.

This chain joins TRBV11-2 and TRBJ1-6; D not certain. The germline gives CDR1 SGHAT, CDR2 FQNNGV. The CDR3 is 14 residues long. V was clipped by 8 bases and J by 9 bases, with 17 bases between them. CDR3 sequence: CASASEGGVSPLHF. The CDR3, as DNA: TGTGCCAGCGCGTCGGAGGGTGGGGTTTCACCCCTCCACTTT. Full variable domain (remainder filled in from reference TRBV11-2 and TRBJ1-6): EAGVAQSPRYKIIEKRQSVAFWCNPISGHATLYWYQQILGQGPKLLIQFQNNGVVDDSQLPKDRFSAERLKGVDSTLKIQPAKLEDSAVYLCASASEGGVSPLHFGNGTRLTVT.

This chain joins TRBV7-2 and TRBJ1-1; D remains ambiguous. This CDR3 is 14 amino acids long. Germline-derived CDR1 and CDR2 are SGHTA and FQGNSA. Trimming pared 1 base from V and 1 base from J, leaving 7 bases between. The CDR3 region has the DNA TGTGCCAGCAGCTTAGGGTGGCAGAACACTGAAGCTTTCTTT. As protein: CASSLGWQNTEAFF.

The chain is built from TRBV7-9 and TRBJ1-4; no reliable D call. This CDR3 has 13 amino acids. Per the germline V gene, CDR1 is SEHNR and CDR2 is FQNEAQ (reference sequence). Trimming shortened V by 4 bases and J by 7 bases, and 10 bases separated the two germline ends. CDR3 nucleotide sequence: TGTGCCAGCAGCTGGCGGGGTGGTGAAAAACTGTTTTTT. Encoded protein: CASSWRGGEKLFF.

The CDR3 here is CTSNGTYARRTRTDTQYF. CDR3 in DNA: TGCACCAGCAACGGGACTTACGCCCGGCGAACCCGCACAGATACGCAGTATTTT. The chain is built from TRBV1 and TRBJ2-3; the table's D gene call, TRBD2, was not cross checked with the DNA. TRBV1 is an annotated pseudogene. CDR3 length: 18 amino acids.

The chain carries TRBV5-8 and TRBJ1-5; D call uncertain. CDR1 and CDR2 from the germline V gene are SGHTS and YDEGEE. Trimming left V 2 bases short and J 6 bases short, with 21 bases between. The CDR3 spans 17 residues. This CDR3 is CASSFNPERRRIQPQHF. The CDR3 DNA is TGTGCCAGCAGCTTTAACCCTGAGCGCCGTCGGATTCAGCCCCAGCATTTT.

This clone is a singleton in its sample. This chain links TRBV5-4 with TRBJ2-5; D unresolved. The J call may be faulty, since TRBJ2-7 better matches the DNA end. Looked up from germline, CDR1 is SGHNT and CDR2 is YYREEE (reference sequence). CDR3 length: 15 amino acids. CDR3 loop: CASSQSSPKTYEQYF. The CDR3 DNA is TGTGCCAGCAGCCAAAGCTCGCCCAAAACCTACGAGCAGTACTTC.

This clone was recorded a few times. This chain links TRBV29-1 with TRBJ2-2; the D gene is possibly TRBD2 (6 bases). The CDR3 runs 15 residues. V was clipped by 1 base and J by 7 bases, with 16 bases between them. Germline assignment: CDR1 SQVTM and CDR2 ANQGSEA. This chain's CDR3 is CSVEVRGGSNGELFF. CDR3 DNA sequence: TGCAGCGTTGAAGTTAGGGGAGGATCGAACGGGGAGCTGTTTTTT.

The rearrangement links TRBV5-4 to TRBJ2-1; 9 bases align to TRBD2. V trimming: 1 base; J trimming: 0 bases; junction bases outside the gene matches: 5. This CDR3 is built from 17 residues. CDR1 SGHNT and CDR2 YYREEE come from the germline V gene (reference sequence). CDR3 sequence reads: CASSLMRGGASYNEQFF. The CDR3 region has the DNA TGTGCCAGCAGCTTGATGCGCGGGGGGGCCTCCTACAATGAGCAGTTCTTC.

Remarks on this clone: The junction departs from germline at one end; a sequencing error may be responsible. V usage is TRBV5-1 and J usage is TRBJ2-3; 9 bases match TRBD2. The CDR3 runs 15 residues. CDR1 is SGHRS, CDR2 YFSETQ, per germline. The DNA for the CDR3 is TGCGCCAGCAGCTTGGCCGGGACTAGCAGAGATACGCAGTATTTT. Amino acids: CASSLAGTSRDTQYF.

The chain carries TRBV6-6 and TRBJ1-2; D may be TRBD1 (6 bases). Germline loops: CDR1 MNHNY, CDR2 SVGAGI (reference sequence). The germline V and J ends were trimmed by 5 bases and 6 bases, with 16 bases remaining between them. The length of the CDR3 is 14 residues. The CDR3 loop is CASSRGHPGDGYTF. The CDR3 coding sequence is TGTGCCAGCAGTCGGGGACACCCGGGCGATGGCTACACCTTC.

The chain combines TRBV27 with TRBJ2-1, with TRBD1 as a possible D gene (6 bases). Trimming left V 4 bases short and J 8 bases short, with 15 bases between. The CDR3 contains 14 residues. Germline loops: CDR1 MNHEY, CDR2 SMNVEV (reference sequence). The CDR3 coding sequence is TGTGCCAGCAGTTGGGAGAAGACAGGCCATGAGCAGTTCTTC. Translation gives CASSWEKTGHEQFF.

The J gene is TRBJ2-1, the V gene TRBV19; no clear D. V lost 2 bases and J lost 7, with 9 bases in between. The germline V gene has CDR1 LNHDA and CDR2 SQIVND (reference sequence). This CDR3 spans 13 amino acids. The CDR3 loop reads CASSILERNEQFF. The CDR3 coding sequence is TGTGCCAGTAGTATACTGGAGAGAAATGAGCAGTTCTTC.

This clone was picked up a small number of times. The V call is TRBV2, the J call TRBJ2-5, with TRBD1 identical over 9 bases. Trimming at V came to 5 bases and at J to 3 bases, leaving 7 bases not matched to a gene. The CDR3 loop spans 15 amino acids. Per germline, CDR1 SNHLY and CDR2 FYNNEI. The CDR3 region has the DNA TGTGCCAGCAGTCGGACAGGGGCTTGGGAAGAGACCCAGTACTTC. Protein sequence: CASSRTGAWEETQYF.

The V gene is TRBV5-4, the J gene TRBJ1-2, with unresolved D. The CDR3 is 13 amino acids. In germline, CDR1 is SGHNT, CDR2 YYREEE (reference sequence). V lost 0 bases and J 4 bases, leaving 7 bases between the germline ends. The DNA of the CDR3 is TGTGCCAGCAGCTTGGCGGTGAGCTATGGCTACACCTTC. The encoded protein is CASSLAVSYGYTF.

This clone has a handful of counts. The chain recombines TRBV6-5 with TRBJ2-7; D possibly corresponds to TRBD2 (6 bases). CDR1 and CDR2 from the germline V gene are MNHEY and SVGAGI. CDR3 length: 11 amino acids. CDR3 nucleotide sequence: TGTGCGTCCGGGAGCTCCTACGAGCAGTACTTC. This gives the protein CASGSSYEQYF.

The rearrangement links TRBV7-8 to TRBJ1-1; 7 positions match TRBD1. V was clipped by 3 bases and J by 5 bases; unmatched bases: 3. Germline lookup yields CDR1 SGHVS and CDR2 FQNEAQ. The CDR3 contains 13 residues. This CDR3 reads CASSLTGRTEAFF. The CDR3, as DNA: TGTGCCAGCAGCTTGACAGGGAGAACTGAAGCTTTCTTT. Variable domain in full (rest from reference TRBV7-8 and TRBJ1-1): GAGVSQSPRYKVAKRGQDVALRCDPISGHVSLFWYQQALGQGPEFLTYFQNEAQLDKSGLPSDRFFAERPEGSVSTLKIQRTQQEDSAVYLCASSLTGRTEAFFGQGTRLTVV.

This clone was detected only a few times. This chain links TRBV5-1 with TRBJ1-1, with a tentative D call TRBD1 (6 bases). The germline V gene has CDR1 SGHRS and CDR2 YFSETQ. With 3 bases removed from V and 1 base from J, the gap between germline ends came to 13 bases. This CDR3 has 15 amino acids. The CDR3 nucleotides are TGCGCCAGCAGCTGGGACACCACGCCGAACACTGAAGCTTTCTTT. It codes for CASSWDTTPNTEAFF.

This clone appeared once. The J gene is TRBJ1-5, the V gene TRBV7-2; 7 nucleotides match TRBD1. The CDR3 loop spans 15 amino acids. Germline V CDR1 and CDR2: SGHTA, FQGNSA. J was trimmed by 0 bases and V by 5 bases; bases with no gene match: 4. CDR3 in amino acids: CASSRDSYSNQPQHF. Written as DNA, the CDR3 is TGTGCCAGCAGCCGGGACAGTTATAGCAATCAGCCCCAGCATTTT.

The V and J genes are TRBV6-5 and TRBJ2-1; a possible D gene is TRBD2 (6 bases). Trimming cost V 3 bases and J 2 bases, with 14 bases left between them. CDR1 and CDR2 from the germline V gene are MNHEY and SVGAGI. The CDR3 totals 16 residues. In nucleotides, the CDR3 is TGTGCCAGCAGTTATGTCGGGGGACGGCCCTACAATGAGCAGTTCTTC. This sequence encodes CASSYVGGRPYNEQFF.

The rearrangement joins TRBV7-9 to TRBJ1-6; unclear D gene. Trimming took 3 bases from V and 0 from J, leaving 12 bases between them. The CDR3 spans 17 residues. Looked up from germline, CDR1 is SEHNR and CDR2 is FQNEAQ (reference sequence). The CDR3 protein is CASSFSNPSSYNSPLHF. The CDR3 DNA reads as TGTGCCAGCAGCTTTTCGAACCCGAGCTCCTATAATTCACCCCTCCACTTT.

The chain is built from TRBV19 and TRBJ1-6, with TRBD1 as a possible D gene (6 bases). The CDR3 consists of 14 residues. Germline CDR1 is LNHDA and CDR2 is SQIVND (reference sequence). V gave up 5 bases and J gave up 10 bases, with 15 bases separating them. The CDR3 nucleotides read TGTGCCAGTAGTTTCATTGACAGGAGATCACCCCTCCACTTT. Translating gives CASSFIDRRSPLHF.

The V call is TRBV7-6, the J call TRBJ2-5; the D gene is possibly TRBD1 (6 bases). The end of the DNA is better explained by TRBJ2-7, so the J call may be wrong. The CDR3 spans 13 residues. CDR1 and CDR2 (germline): SGHVS, FNYEAQ. The CDR3 nucleotides are TGTGCCAGCAGCCCCGGACAGAACTACGAGCAGTACTTC. The encoded protein is CASSPGQNYEQYF.

The chain is built from TRBV7-2 and TRBJ2-7, with 8 bases lining up with TRBD1. The ends lost 5 bases at V and 6 bases at J; junction bases unmatched: 9. This CDR3 region has 14 residues. Germline V gene lookup returns CDR1 SGHTA and CDR2 FQGNSA. The CDR3 nucleotides are TGTGCCAGCAGCCTGACCTTAGACAGGGGCGAGCAGTACTTC. Protein product: CASSLTLDRGEQYF.